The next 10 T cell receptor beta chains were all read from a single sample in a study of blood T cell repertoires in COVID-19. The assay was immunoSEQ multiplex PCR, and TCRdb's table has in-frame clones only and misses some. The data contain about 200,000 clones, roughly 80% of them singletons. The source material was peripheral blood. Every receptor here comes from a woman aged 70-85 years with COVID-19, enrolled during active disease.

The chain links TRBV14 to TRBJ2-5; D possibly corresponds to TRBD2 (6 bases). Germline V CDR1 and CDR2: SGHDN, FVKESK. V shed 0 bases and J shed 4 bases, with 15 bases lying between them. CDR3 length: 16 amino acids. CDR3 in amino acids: CASSQDRGGDGETQYF. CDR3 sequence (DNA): TGTGCCAGCAGCCAAGATCGAGGAGGGGACGGAGAGACCCAGTACTTC.

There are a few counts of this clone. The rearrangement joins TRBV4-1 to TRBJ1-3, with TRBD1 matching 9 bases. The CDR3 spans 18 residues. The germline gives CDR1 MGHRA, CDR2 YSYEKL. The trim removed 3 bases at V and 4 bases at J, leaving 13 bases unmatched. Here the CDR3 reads CASSQNHNSGTGGNTIYF. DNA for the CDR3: TGCGCCAGCAGCCAGAATCACAATTCCGGGACAGGGGGAAACACCATATATTTT.

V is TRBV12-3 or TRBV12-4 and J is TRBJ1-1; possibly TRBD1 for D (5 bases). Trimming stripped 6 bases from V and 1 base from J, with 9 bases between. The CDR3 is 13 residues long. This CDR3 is CASRITGNTEAFF. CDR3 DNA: TGTGCCAGCAGGATTACAGGGAACACTGAAGCTTTCTTT.

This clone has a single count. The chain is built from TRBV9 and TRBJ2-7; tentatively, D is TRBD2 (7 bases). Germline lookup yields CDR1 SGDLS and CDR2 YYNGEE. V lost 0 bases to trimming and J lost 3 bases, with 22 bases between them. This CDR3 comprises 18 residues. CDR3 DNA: TGTGCCAGCAGCGTAGACCCTGGAGGACAGTCGGGAGGCTACGAGCAGTACTTC. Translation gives CASSVDPGGQSGGYEQYF.

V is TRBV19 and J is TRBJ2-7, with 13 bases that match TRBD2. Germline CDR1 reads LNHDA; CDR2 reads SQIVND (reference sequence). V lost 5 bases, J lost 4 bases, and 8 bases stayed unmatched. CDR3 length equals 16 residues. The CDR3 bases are TGTGCCAGTAGTCCCTGGACTAGCGGGAGAAGGTACGAGCAGTACTTC. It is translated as CASSPWTSGRRYEQYF.

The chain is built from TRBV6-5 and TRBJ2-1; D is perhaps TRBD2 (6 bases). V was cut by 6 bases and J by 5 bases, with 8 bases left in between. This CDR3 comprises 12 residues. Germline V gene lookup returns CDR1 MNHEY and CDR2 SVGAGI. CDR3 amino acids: CASRGTHNEQFF. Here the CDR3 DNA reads TGTGCCAGCAGGGGGACTCACAATGAGCAGTTCTTC.

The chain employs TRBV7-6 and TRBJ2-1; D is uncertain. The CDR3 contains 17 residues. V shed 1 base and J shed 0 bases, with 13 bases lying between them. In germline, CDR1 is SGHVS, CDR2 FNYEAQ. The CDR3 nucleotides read TGTGCCAGCAGCTTAGGGTACGTACAGCACTCCTACAATGAGCAGTTCTTC. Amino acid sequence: CASSLGYVQHSYNEQFF.

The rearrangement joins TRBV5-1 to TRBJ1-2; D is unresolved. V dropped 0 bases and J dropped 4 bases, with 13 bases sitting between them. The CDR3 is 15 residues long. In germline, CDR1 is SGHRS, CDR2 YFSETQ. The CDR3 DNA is TGCGCCAGCAGCTTGGGAGGGATTTCACTCTATGGCTACACCTTC. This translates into CASSLGGISLYGYTF.

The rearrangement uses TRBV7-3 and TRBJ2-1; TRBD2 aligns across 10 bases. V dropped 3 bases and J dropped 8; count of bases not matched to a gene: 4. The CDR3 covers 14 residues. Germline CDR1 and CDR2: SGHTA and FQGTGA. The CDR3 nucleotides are TGTGCCAGCAGCTTTATAGCGGGAGGACATGAGCAGTTCTTC. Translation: CASSFIAGGHEQFF.

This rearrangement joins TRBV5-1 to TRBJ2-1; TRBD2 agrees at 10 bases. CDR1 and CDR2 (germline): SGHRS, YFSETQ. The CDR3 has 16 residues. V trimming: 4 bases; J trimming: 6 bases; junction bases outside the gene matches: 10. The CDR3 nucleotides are TGCGCCAGCAGCCCACATACTAGCGGGACTACCAATGAGCAGTTCTTC. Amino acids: CASSPHTSGTTNEQFF.